The next 30 T cell receptor beta chains were all read from a single sample in a study of cytomegalovirus exposure and HLA in healthy donors (dated by TCRdb to the late 2010s). Receptor libraries were prepared by the immunoSEQ multiplex PCR assay. Drawn from immuneACCESS, this table holds only the in-frame rearrangements with V and J called that TCRdb kept. Clones are partly lost; checked studies trace under half to an unresolved V gene and leave the rest unexplained. In all, the sample holds approximately 150,000 clones, and roughly 87% of those were seen once. About 4.9% of the sample is held by the ten biggest clonotypes. Source material: PBMCs. These receptors originate from a man between 18 and 35 years old in good health and CMV-seropositive.

The V call is TRBV7-8, the J call TRBJ2-5; D possibly corresponds to TRBD2 (7 bases). CDR1 SGHVS and CDR2 FQNEAQ come from the germline V gene. The V gene lost 0 bases and the J gene lost 3 bases, with 14 bases spanning the gap. This CDR3 region has 16 residues. The CDR3 region has the DNA TGTGCCAGCAGCTTAGCGGGGGGGCCGGGTGAAGAGACCCAGTACTTC. Its translation: CASSLAGGPGEETQYF.

This sequence joins TRBV7-2 and TRBJ1-5; D is possibly TRBD1 (6 bases). Germline V gives CDR1 SGHTA, CDR2 FQGNSA. The CDR3 is 15 residues long. V was shortened by 3 bases and J by 4 bases, with 13 bases between the two germline ends. This CDR3 is CASSFVRTVNQPQHF. The CDR3 DNA sequence: TGTGCCAGCAGCTTTGTCCGGACAGTGAATCAGCCCCAGCATTTT.

The count of this clone is one. The chain carries TRBV6-6 and TRBJ2-5; 8 bases fit TRBD1. V dropped 2 bases and J dropped 4; count of bases not matched to a gene: 3. The CDR3 loop spans 14 amino acids. Germline loops: CDR1 MNHNY, CDR2 SVGAGI (reference sequence). The DNA of the CDR3 is TGTGCCAGCAGTTACGACAGGGGTGCAGAGACCCAGTACTTC. It is translated as CASSYDRGAETQYF.

The V gene is TRBV2, the J gene TRBJ2-5; 7 bases are a match to TRBD2. This CDR3 has 16 residues. Germline V CDR1 and CDR2: SNHLY, FYNNEI. Trimming removed 1 base from V and 2 bases from J; junction bases left unmatched: 7. The CDR3 DNA sequence: TGTGCCAGCAGTGAAGTGTCCGGACTAGTTCAAGAGACCCAGTACTTC. Its translation: CASSEVSGLVQETQYF.

V gene TRBV19 combines with J gene TRBJ2-7; the match to TRBD1 covers 7 bases. V was pared by 6 bases and J by 3 bases, with 5 bases of the junction left unmatched. CDR3 length: 13 residues. Germline V gene data show CDR1 as LNHDA and CDR2 as SQIVND (reference sequence). The CDR3 DNA reads TGTGCCAGTAGCCGACAGGGAATCTACGAGCAGTACTTC. This encodes CASSRQGIYEQYF.

This rearrangement joins TRBV28 to TRBJ2-5; 10 nucleotides align to TRBD2. This CDR3 comprises 18 residues. Losses at the gene ends were 3 bases for V and 0 bases for J; bases not matched to a gene: 10. CDR1 MDHEN and CDR2 SYDVKM come from the germline V gene. CDR3 nucleotide sequence: TGTGCCAGCAGTTTCTTAAGCGGGGGGGATATGTACCAAGAGACCCAGTACTTC. This encodes CASSFLSGGDMYQETQYF.

The J gene is TRBJ2-7, the V gene TRBV6-1; the D gene is possibly TRBD1 (6 bases). This CDR3 is 15 amino acids long. Germline CDR1 MNHNS, CDR2 SASEGT. V was clipped by 2 bases and J by 4 bases, with 15 bases between them. DNA of the CDR3: TGTGCCAGCAGTGAAATGGCCGGACAGCCTTACGAGCAGTACTTC. This translates into CASSEMAGQPYEQYF.

The chain joins TRBV7-2 to TRBJ1-1, with D unclear. With 1 base removed from V and 5 bases from J, the gap between germline ends came to 11 bases. Looked up from germline, CDR1 is SGHTA and CDR2 is FQGNSA. The CDR3 is 14 residues long. DNA of the CDR3: TGTGCCAGCAGCTTAGGGATCCACAGAACTGAAGCTTTCTTT. This codes for CASSLGIHRTEAFF. The full variable domain, in which reference TRBV7-2 and TRBJ1-1 provide the parts outside the CDR3, is GAGVSQSPSNKVTEKGKDVELRCDPISGHTALYWYRQSLGQGLEFLIYFQGNSAPDKSGLPSDRFSAERTGGSVSTLTIQRTQQEDSAVYLCASSLGIHRTEAFFGQGTRLTVV.

Only one count was recorded for this clone. V and J are TRBV4-1 and TRBJ1-2; D is unresolved. Germline V gene data show CDR1 as MGHRA and CDR2 as YSYEKL. Trimming removed 6 bases from V and 0 bases from J, with 14 bases in between. CDR3 size: 15 residues. CDR3 nucleotides: TGCGCCAGCAGTCCCGACGGGGATCCTAACTATGGCTACACCTTC. Translating it yields CASSPDGDPNYGYTF.

This chain links TRBV7-8 with TRBJ1-1; a weak D match, TRBD1 (5 bases). The CDR3 totals 15 residues. CDR1 and CDR2 (germline): SGHVS, FQNEAQ. The V gene lost 5 bases and the J gene lost 5 bases, with 18 bases spanning the gap. The CDR3 coding sequence is TGTGCCAGCAGCCCCACGGGGGGTCCGCGGACTGAAGCTTTCTTT. It encodes CASSPTGGPRTEAFF.

The chain has TRBV4-1 and TRBJ2-7; no reliable D call. Per the germline V gene, CDR1 is MGHRA and CDR2 is YSYEKL. The CDR3 extends over 13 amino acids. V was cut by 3 bases and J by 3 bases, with 9 bases left in between. Here the CDR3 DNA reads TGCGCCAGCAGCCAGGGCAGCCTCTACGAGCAGTACTTC. Residues: CASSQGSLYEQYF.

J is TRBJ2-1 and V is TRBV2; D might be TRBD2 (6 bases). In germline, CDR1 is SNHLY, CDR2 FYNNEI. Trimming removed 8 bases at V and 12 bases at J, with 11 bases between. The CDR3 runs 10 residues. CDR3 coding DNA: TGTGCCAGCGGGCGACTAGTGCAGTTCTTC. Protein sequence: CASGRLVQFF.

The V and J genes are TRBV29-1 and TRBJ2-1, with 14 positions matching TRBD2. This CDR3 is built from 18 residues. J was trimmed by 1 base and V by 6 bases; bases with no gene match: 11. The germline gives CDR1 SQVTM, CDR2 ANQGSEA. CDR3 nucleotide sequence: TGCAGCGTCATAGGGACTAGCGGGAGTTTGCGGTCCTACAATGAGCAGTTCTTC. Its protein product is CSVIGTSGSLRSYNEQFF.

The chain joins TRBV11-3 to TRBJ1-5, with a possible D match to TRBD1 (5 bases). Germline CDR1 and CDR2: SGHNT and YENEEA. This CDR3 region has 15 residues. The V end lost 3 bases, the J end lost 4 bases, and 13 bases lay between the germline ends. CDR3 sequence (DNA): TGTGCCAGCAGCTTCCCATCGGACACGAATCAGCCCCAGCATTTT. It translates to CASSFPSDTNQPQHF. Full variable domain (missing parts from reference TRBV11-3 and TRBJ1-5): EAGVVQSPRYKIIEKKQPVAFWCNPISGHNTLYWYLQNLGQGPELLIRYENEEAVDDSQLPKDRFSAERLKGVDSTLKIQPAELGDSAVYLCASSFPSDTNQPQHFGDGTRLSIL.

The chain couples TRBV5-1 to TRBJ1-2, with TRBD1 identical over 7 bases. The V segment lost 4 bases and the J segment 3 bases; nucleotides outside the gene matches: 3. Germline CDR1 SGHRS, CDR2 YFSETQ. The CDR3 covers 13 residues. The CDR3 sequence is CASSTDRDYGYTF. CDR3 DNA sequence: TGCGCCAGCAGCACCGACAGGGACTATGGCTACACCTTC.

CDR3: CASSPNTVEKLFF. The CDR3, as DNA: TGTGCCAGCAGCCCGAACACCGTAGAAAAACTGTTTTTT. J is TRBJ1-4 and V is TRBV6-1; no firm D call. The CDR3 contains 13 residues. V was trimmed by 6 bases and J by 8 bases, leaving 13 bases between them. Germline V gene data show CDR1 as MNHNS and CDR2 as SASEGT.

The sample holds a few counts of this clone. The chain recombines TRBV2 with TRBJ2-2; D is unclear. The germline gives CDR1 SNHLY, CDR2 FYNNEI. Deletions cut 4 bases from V and 4 bases from J, with 4 bases between. The CDR3 covers 12 residues. The CDR3 protein is CASSAGTGELFF. CDR3 nucleotides: TGTGCCAGCAGTGCGGGCACCGGGGAGCTGTTTTTT.

This sequence joins TRBV14 and TRBJ2-1, with D possibly TRBD2 on 6 matching bases. Per germline, CDR1 SGHDN and CDR2 FVKESK. Between the trimmed V and J ends, which lost 3 bases and 12 bases, there was a span of 12 bases. CDR3 length: 12 amino acids. The chain's CDR3 is CASSQVTSRQFF. DNA of the CDR3: TGTGCCAGCAGCCAGGTTACTAGCAGGCAGTTCTTC.

The genes are TRBV2 and TRBJ2-5; 13 bases line up with TRBD2. Germline CDR1 reads SNHLY; CDR2 reads FYNNEI. The CDR3 totals 15 residues. V gave up 5 bases and J gave up 3 bases; unmatched junction bases: 3. The CDR3 nucleotides read TGTGCCAGCAGTACTAGCGGGGGGGGAAAAGAGACCCAGTACTTC. Its translation is CASSTSGGGKETQYF.

A remark on this clone: The same CDR3 also results from other DNA sequences found in this sample. The rearrangement links TRBV28 to TRBJ2-7, with 9 positions matching TRBD1. V was clipped by 4 bases and J by 2 bases; unmatched bases: 6. This CDR3 is built from 15 residues. Germline-derived CDR1 and CDR2 are MDHEN and SYDVKM. This CDR3 is CASSSPGQGAYEQYF. In nucleotides, the CDR3 is TGTGCCAGCAGTTCACCGGGACAGGGTGCCTACGAGCAGTACTTC.

The chain combines TRBV5-5 with TRBJ2-5; D ambiguous. The CDR3 consists of 13 residues. Germline lookup yields CDR1 SGHKS and CDR2 YYEKEE (reference sequence). Trimming took 3 bases from V and 7 from J, leaving 13 bases between them. This CDR3 reads CASSSTGEATQYF. CDR3 in DNA: TGTGCCAGCAGCTCGACCGGTGAGGCGACCCAGTACTTC.

The V call is TRBV7-9, the J call TRBJ1-1; a possible D gene is TRBD1 (6 bases). This CDR3 comprises 15 residues. Germline V lookup: CDR1 SEHNR, CDR2 FQNEAQ (reference sequence). Trimming removed 6 bases at V and 3 bases at J, with 17 bases between. This CDR3 reads CASSLQGSFDTEAFF. The CDR3 DNA is TGTGCCAGCAGTCTACAGGGTTCGTTCGACACTGAAGCTTTCTTT.

The V and J genes are TRBV15 and TRBJ1-3; the D is unclear. The CDR3 totals 14 residues. The germline CDR1 and CDR2 sequences are LNHNV and YYDKDF (reference sequence). Trimming shortened V by 8 bases and J by 2 bases, and 13 bases separated the two germline ends. The chain's CDR3 is CATERAKTGNTIYF. DNA of the CDR3: TGTGCCACCGAGAGGGCCAAAACTGGAAACACCATATATTTT.

The gene calls are TRBV18 and TRBJ1-4; D is unresolved. CDR1 and CDR2 (germline): KGHSH, LQKENI. Trimming took 3 bases from V and 4 from J, leaving 9 bases between them. The length of the CDR3 is 14 residues. The CDR3 loop is CASSPSSFNEKLFF. In nucleotides, the CDR3 is TGTGCCAGCTCACCGTCCAGTTTTAATGAAAAACTGTTTTTT. Complete variable domain (other parts from reference TRBV18 and TRBJ1-4): NAGVMQNPRHLVRRRGQEARLRCSPMKGHSHVYWYRQLPEEGLKFMVYLQKENIIDESGMPKERFSAEFPKEGPSILRIQQVVRGDSAAYFCASSPSSFNEKLFFGSGTQLSVL.

The V and J genes are TRBV13 and TRBJ1-4, with D possibly TRBD1 on 5 matching bases. V was cut by 5 bases and J by 10 bases, with 29 bases left in between. CDR1 PRHDT and CDR2 FYEKMQ come from the germline V gene (reference sequence). The CDR3 runs to 18 residues. The CDR3 reads CASSPYPPTGGKLSKLFF. The CDR3, as DNA: TGTGCCAGCAGCCCTTATCCCCCTACAGGCGGAAAGTTGTCAAAACTGTTTTTT.

V is TRBV7-9 and J is TRBJ2-1; 8 bases line up with TRBD1. Trimming at V came to 5 bases and at J to 3 bases, leaving 3 bases not matched to a gene. The germline gives CDR1 SEHNR, CDR2 FQNEAQ (reference sequence). This CDR3 is built from 14 residues. CDR3 nucleotide sequence: TGTGCCAGCAGCGCAGGGGGCTTCTACAATGAGCAGTTCTTC. This encodes CASSAGGFYNEQFF.

The rearrangement links TRBV4-2 to TRBJ2-1; 7 positions agree with TRBD2. Germline loops: CDR1 LGHNA, CDR2 YNFKEQ. The ends lost 4 bases at V and 4 bases at J; junction bases unmatched: 7. The CDR3 loop spans 15 amino acids. The CDR3 spells CASSPSGPEYNEQFF. The DNA for the CDR3 is TGTGCCAGCAGCCCTAGCGGACCCGAATACAATGAGCAGTTCTTC.

This chain uses TRBV15 with TRBJ2-5, with D maybe TRBD1 (6 bases). Trimming removed 3 bases from V and 4 bases from J, with 15 bases in between. The CDR3 loop spans 15 amino acids. Germline CDR1 is LNHNV and CDR2 is YYDKDF (reference sequence). This chain's CDR3 is CATSREGQSRETQYF. The CDR3 DNA sequence: TGTGCCACCAGCAGGGAAGGACAGTCAAGAGAGACCCAGTACTTC.

J is TRBJ1-2 and V is TRBV5-4; D unclear. This CDR3 region has 13 residues. Per germline, CDR1 SGHNT and CDR2 YYREEE (reference sequence). Trimming removed 0 bases at V and 6 bases at J, with 9 bases between. Here the CDR3 DNA reads TGTGCCAGCAGCTTGGACAACCCTCATGGCTACACCTTC. Translation gives CASSLDNPHGYTF.

J is TRBJ2-1 and V is TRBV11-2, with TRBD2 identical over 7 bases. Trimming cost V 1 base and J 2 bases; bases outside gene matches: 5. The germline CDR1 and CDR2 sequences are SGHAT and FQNNGV. The CDR3 has 16 amino acids. In DNA, the CDR3 is TGTGCCAGCAGCTTAGGGGGTAGCGGGCCCTACAATGAGCAGTTCTTC. Protein: CASSLGGSGPYNEQFF.